This T cell receptor beta chain is from a study of cytomegalovirus exposure and HLA in healthy donors. Germline assignment: CDR1 SNHLY and CDR2 FYNNEI. The CDR3 consists of 17 residues. As concerns this clone: Antigen: not known. One junction end disagrees with the germline gene, perhaps due to a read error.

Broader study findings: Compared with the approximately 680-donor mean, an Asian-associated ancestry cluster reportedly had fewer N-insertions, according to a later analysis. Cytomegalovirus-associated status was assigned to about 180 TCR beta chains.

Primers for the PCR totalled 60 Vbeta and 13 Jbeta. Sequencing used immunoSEQ multiplex PCR; TCRdb keeps in-frame clones, though not all of them. The sample consists of fewer than 200,000 clones, 68% of them appearing once. The rearrangement uses TRBV2 and TRBJ2-2; 12 bases line up with TRBD2. The origin of this receptor is a woman between 18 and 29 years old in good health and CMV-seropositive. Sequences were obtained from PBMCs. This CDR3 is CASREGLAGGGTGELFF. The CDR3 DNA reads as TGTGCCAGCAGGGAAGGGCTAGCGGGAGGGGGCACCGGGGAGCTGTTTTTT.